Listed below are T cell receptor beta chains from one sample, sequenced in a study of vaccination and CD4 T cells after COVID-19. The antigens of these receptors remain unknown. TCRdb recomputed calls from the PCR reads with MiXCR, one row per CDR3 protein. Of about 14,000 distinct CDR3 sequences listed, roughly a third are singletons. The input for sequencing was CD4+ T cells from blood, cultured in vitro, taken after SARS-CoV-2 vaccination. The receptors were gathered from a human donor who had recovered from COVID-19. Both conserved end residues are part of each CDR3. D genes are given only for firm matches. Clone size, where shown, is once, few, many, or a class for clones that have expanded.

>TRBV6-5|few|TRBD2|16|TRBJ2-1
CASSYSGGRSNNEQFF
TGTGCCAGCAGTTACTCGGGCGGGAGGAGTAACAATGAGCAGTTCTTC
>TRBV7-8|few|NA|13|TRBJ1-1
CASKGTSNTEAFF
TGTGCCAGCAAAGGCACCTCAAACACTGAAGCTTTCTTT
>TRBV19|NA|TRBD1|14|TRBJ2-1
CASSGQGYLDEQFF
TGTGCCAGCTCGGGACAGGGGTACCTGGATGAGCAGTTCTTC
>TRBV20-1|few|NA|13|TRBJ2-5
CSARLGFQETQYF
TGCAGTGCTAGGTTGGGGTTCCAAGAGACCCAGTACTTC
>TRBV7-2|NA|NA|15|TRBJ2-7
CASSFPGTLSREQYF
TGTGCCAGCAGCTTCCCTGGGACCCTTTCCCGCGAGCAGTACTTC
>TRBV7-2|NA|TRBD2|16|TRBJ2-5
CASSPGLAGGRETQYF
TGTGCCAGCAGCCCCGGACTAGCGGGGGGGAGGGAGACCCAGTACTTC
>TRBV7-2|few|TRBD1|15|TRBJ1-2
CASSLTTGLFNGYTF
TGTGCCAGCAGCTTGACGACAGGGCTCTTTAATGGCTACACCTTC
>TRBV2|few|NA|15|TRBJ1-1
CASRERGGMNTEAFF
TGTGCCAGCAGGGAACGGGGGGGGATGAACACTGAAGCTTTCTTT
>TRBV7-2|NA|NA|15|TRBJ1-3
CASSSRAGTGNTIYF
TGTGCCAGCAGCTCCCGGGCGGGTACTGGAAACACCATATATTTT
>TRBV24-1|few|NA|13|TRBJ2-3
CATSETRENTQYF
TGTGCCACCAGTGAGACCCGGGAGAATACGCAGTATTTT
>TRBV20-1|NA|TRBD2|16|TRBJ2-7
CSASGTSGRYRYEQYF
TGCAGTGCTTCCGGGACTAGCGGGAGGTATAGGTACGAGCAGTACTTC
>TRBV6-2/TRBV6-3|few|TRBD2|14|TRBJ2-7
CASSFSGMYYEQYF
TGTGCCAGCAGCTTTAGCGGGATGTACTACGAGCAGTACTTC
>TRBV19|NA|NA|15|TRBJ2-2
CASSMVISYPGELFF
TGTGCCAGTAGTATGGTTATAAGCTATCCCGGGGAGCTGTTTTTT
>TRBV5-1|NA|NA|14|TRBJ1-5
CASSRRQGPQPQHF
TGCGCCAGCAGCCGACGCCAGGGGCCTCAGCCCCAGCATTTT
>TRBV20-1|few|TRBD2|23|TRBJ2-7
CSAAAKRARTPGTRGGFSYEQYF
TGCAGTGCGGCCGCAAAGAGGGCCAGAACGCCCGGGACTAGGGGTGGGTTCTCCTACGAGCAGTACTTC
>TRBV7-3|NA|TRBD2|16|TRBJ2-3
CASSLTGGRGTDTQYF
TGTGCCAGCAGCTTAACAGGCGGGAGGGGCACAGATACGCAGTATTTT
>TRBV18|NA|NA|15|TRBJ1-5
CASSPVGQRNQPQHF
TGTGCCAGCTCACCGGTCGGACAGCGCAATCAGCCCCAGCATTTT
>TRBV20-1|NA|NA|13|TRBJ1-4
CSAKIGWGEKLFF
TGCAGTGCAAAGATTGGGTGGGGTGAAAAACTGTTTTTT
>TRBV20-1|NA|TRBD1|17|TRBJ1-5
CSALPFDRAGHNQPQHF
TGCAGTGCCCTGCCCTTTGACAGGGCCGGTCACAATCAGCCCCAGCATTTT
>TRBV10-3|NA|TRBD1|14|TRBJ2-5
CAISGRGGGETQYF
TGTGCCATCAGTGGTCGAGGGGGCGGGGAGACCCAGTACTTC
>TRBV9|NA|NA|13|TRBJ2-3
CASSAPSTDTQYF
TGTGCCAGCAGCGCACCTAGCACAGATACGCAGTATTTT
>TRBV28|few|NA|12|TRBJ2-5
CASSLQQETQYF
TGTGCCAGCAGTTTACAGCAAGAGACCCAGTACTTC
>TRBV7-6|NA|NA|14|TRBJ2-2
CASSLKEGPGELFF
TGTGCCAGCAGCTTAAAGGAGGGGCCCGGGGAGCTGTTTTTT
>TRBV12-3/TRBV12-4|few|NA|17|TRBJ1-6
CASSLVSRVALGAPLHF
TGTGCCAGCAGTTTAGTCTCCAGGGTGGCCCTAGGGGCACCCCTCCACTTT
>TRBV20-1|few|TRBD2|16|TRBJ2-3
CSSLAGAWPSTDTQYF
TGCAGTTCCTTAGCGGGAGCGTGGCCTAGCACAGATACGCAGTATTTT
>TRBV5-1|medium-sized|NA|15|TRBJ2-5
CASSPLGGVVETQYF
TGCGCCAGCAGCCCCCTCGGGGGAGTTGTGGAGACCCAGTACTTC
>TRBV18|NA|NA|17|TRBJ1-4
CASSPQPPVGPNEKLFF
TGTGCCAGCTCACCCCAACCACCAGTGGGCCCTAATGAAAAACTGTTTTTT
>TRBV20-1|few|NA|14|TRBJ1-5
CSATQPGPGDFGHF
TGCAGTGCTACCCAACCGGGCCCTGGGGATTTTGGGCATTTT
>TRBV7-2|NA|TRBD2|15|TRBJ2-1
CASSPIFSGTAEQFF
TGTGCCAGCAGCCCAATTTTTAGCGGGACCGCTGAGCAGTTCTTC
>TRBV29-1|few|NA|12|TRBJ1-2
CSVVRPGNGYTF
TGCAGCGTTGTACGGCCTGGAAACGGCTACACCTTC
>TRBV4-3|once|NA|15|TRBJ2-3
CASSQDPGSSDTQYF
TGCGCCAGCAGCCAAGACCCCGGGTCTTCAGATACGCAGTATTTT
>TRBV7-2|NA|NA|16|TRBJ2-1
CASSLGPGPAGNEQFF
TGTGCCAGCAGCTTAGGCCCGGGGCCAGCCGGCAATGAGCAGTTCTTC
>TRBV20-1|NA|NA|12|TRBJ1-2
CSATTRDYGYTF
TGCAGTGCTACCACCAGGGACTATGGCTACACCTTC
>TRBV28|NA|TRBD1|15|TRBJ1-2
CASSFTSGQGNGYTF
TGTGCCAGCAGTTTTACTTCGGGACAGGGTAATGGCTACACCTTC
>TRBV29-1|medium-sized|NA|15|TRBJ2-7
CSGLQRLAGSYEQYF
TGCAGCGGGTTGCAGCGTTTGGCAGGGAGCTACGAGCAGTACTTC
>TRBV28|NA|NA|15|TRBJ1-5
CASSPWEGRRQPQHF
TGTGCCAGCAGTCCCTGGGAGGGAAGGCGTCAGCCCCAGCATTTT
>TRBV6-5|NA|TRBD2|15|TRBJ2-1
CASSYSGGQNNEQFF
TGTGCCAGCAGTTACTCGGGAGGGCAAAACAATGAGCAGTTCTTC
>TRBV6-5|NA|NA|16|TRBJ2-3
CASSYLGLSNRYAQYF
TGTGCCAGCAGTTACTTGGGACTCAGTAACAGATACGCGCAGTATTTT
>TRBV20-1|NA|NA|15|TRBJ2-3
CSGYSGRPSTDTQYF
TGCAGTGGGTATTCGGGCCGCCCTAGCACAGATACGCAGTATTTT
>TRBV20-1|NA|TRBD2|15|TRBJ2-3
CSARDSGRRGNTQYF
TGCAGTGCTAGAGACAGCGGGAGACGAGGAAATACGCAGTATTTT
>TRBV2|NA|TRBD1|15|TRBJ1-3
CASRAGTGGGNTIYF
TGTGCCAGCAGGGCTGGGACAGGGGGAGGAAACACCATATATTTT
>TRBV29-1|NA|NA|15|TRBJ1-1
CSVGGRTELNTEAFF
TGCAGCGTTGGGGGAAGGACGGAGCTGAACACTGAAGCTTTCTTT
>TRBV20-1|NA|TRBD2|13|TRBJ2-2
CSAKGGFTGELFF
TGCAGTGCTAAGGGAGGGTTCACCGGGGAGCTGTTTTTT
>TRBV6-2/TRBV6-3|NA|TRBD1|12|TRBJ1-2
CASRGTGMGYTF
TGTGCCAGCAGAGGGACAGGGATGGGCTACACCTTC
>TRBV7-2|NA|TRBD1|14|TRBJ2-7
CASSLATGGYEQYF
TGTGCCAGCAGCTTAGCGACAGGGGGCTACGAGCAGTACTTC
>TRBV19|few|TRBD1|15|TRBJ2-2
CASRRTGMNTGELFF
TGTGCCAGTAGGCGGACAGGGATGAACACCGGGGAGCTGTTTTTT
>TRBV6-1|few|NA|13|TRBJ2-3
CASSTTSTDTQYF
TGTGCCAGCAGCACAACGAGCACAGATACGCAGTATTTT
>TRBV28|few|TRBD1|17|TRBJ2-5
CASNSSPGQGLRETQYF
TGTGCCAGCAATTCATCGCCGGGACAGGGTTTGCGGGAGACCCAGTACTTC
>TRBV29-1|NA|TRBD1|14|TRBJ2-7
CSETDRTGMDEQYF
TGCAGCGAGACTGACAGGACAGGGATGGACGAGCAGTACTTC
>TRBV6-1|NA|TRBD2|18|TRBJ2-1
CARVTGTSGRGAYNEQFF
TGTGCCAGAGTAACCGGGACTAGCGGGCGGGGGGCCTACAATGAGCAGTTCTTC
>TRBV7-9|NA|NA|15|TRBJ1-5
CASSSTGVSNQPQHF
TGTGCCAGCAGCTCGACAGGAGTTAGCAATCAGCCCCAGCATTTT
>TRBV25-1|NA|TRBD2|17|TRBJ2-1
CASSSGLAGPFYNEQFF
TGTGCCAGCAGCTCGGGACTAGCGGGACCTTTCTACAATGAGCAGTTCTTC
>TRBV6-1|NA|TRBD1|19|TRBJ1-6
CASRSSGTGFFSYNSPLHF
TGTGCCAGCAGATCTTCGGGGACAGGATTTTTCTCCTATAATTCACCCCTCCACTTT
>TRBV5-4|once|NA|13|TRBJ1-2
CASSWGGSYGYTF
TGTGCCAGCAGCTGGGGGGGGTCCTATGGCTACACCTTC
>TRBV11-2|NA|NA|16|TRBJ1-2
CASSRGGIGPLYGYTF
TGTGCCAGCAGCAGGGGGGGGATCGGCCCTCTCTATGGCTACACCTTC
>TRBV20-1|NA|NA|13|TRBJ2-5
CSAPLVGQETQYF
TGCAGTGCGCCGTTGGTGGGCCAAGAGACCCAGTACTTC
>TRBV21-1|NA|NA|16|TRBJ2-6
CASKEMWESGANVLTF
TGTGCCAGTAAAGAAATGTGGGAGTCTGGGGCCAACGTCCTGACTTTC